This is a list of T cell receptor beta chains from one sample in a study of CD8 T cells in Susac syndrome. TCRdb re-called the immunoSEQ multiplex PCR reads through MiXCR, storing one row per CDR3 protein. The sample lists approximately 220,000 distinct CDR3 sequences; more than 85% were seen once. The specimen sequenced was CD8+ T cells from PBMCs. All receptors come from a human donor with multiple sclerosis. CDR3s include the opening cysteine and the closing phenylalanine or tryptophan. The order of the fields is J gene, D gene, V gene, clone size, CDR3 DNA, CDR3 protein. A D gene is named only where the DNA matches it firmly. Expanded clones are given a class, and other clones once, few, many or no size at all.

TRBJ2-2	NA	TRBV7-3	NA	TGTGCCAGCGCGGCTTTGGGGAACACCGGGGAGCTGTTTTTT	CASAALGNTGELFF
TRBJ2-3	TRBD1	TRBV4-3	NA	TGCGCCAGCAGCCTCGGGACAGGGGGTAGGGGTACGCAGTATTTT	CASSLGTGGRGTQYF
TRBJ2-1	NA	TRBV19	NA	TGTGCCAGTAGCGGGGGGCCGTACAATGAGCAGTTCTTC	CASSGGPYNEQFF
TRBJ2-1	TRBD2	TRBV11-1	once	TGTGCCAGCAGCTCCGATCTAGCGGTGGCGCCTGGGTCAACCTACAATGAGCAGTTCTTC	CASSSDLAVAPGSTYNEQFF
TRBJ1-1	NA	TRBV27	NA	TGTGCCAGCAGTTTACCCCCTCAAGCTTTCTTT	CASSLPPQAFF
TRBJ1-2	NA	TRBV6-2/TRBV6-3	NA	TGTGCCAGCACTGTGGGGGTCAGGTTCTATGGCTACACCTTC	CASTVGVRFYGYTF
TRBJ2-1	NA	TRBV5-6	NA	TGTGCCAGCAGGATAAGGGGGGGGACCAATGAGCAGTTCTTC	CASRIRGGTNEQFF
TRBJ2-7	NA	TRBV19	NA	TGTGCCAGTAGTATAGGGGCTCCCTCAAGGATGTACGAGCAGTACTTC	CASSIGAPSRMYEQYF
TRBJ1-2	NA	TRBV18	NA	TGTGCCAGCACACCACCACTACGGGACTCCGGCTACACCTTC	CASTPPLRDSGYTF
TRBJ1-1	TRBD1	TRBV2	NA	TGTGCCAGCACGGGACAGTGGAACACTGAAGCTTTCTTT	CASTGQWNTEAFF
TRBJ2-5	TRBD2	TRBV5-4	NA	TGTGCCAGCAGCTTCCTAGGGCGGGGGGGCACAAGGGAGACCCAGTACTTC	CASSFLGRGGTRETQYF
TRBJ1-3	NA	TRBV7-9	NA	TGTGCCAGCAGCCCTTCCAGGGAGGGAGGAAACACCATATATTTT	CASSPSREGGNTIYF
TRBJ1-2	NA	TRBV14	NA	TGTGCCAGCAGCCAAGCAGGCACAGCGAACTATGGCTACACCTTC	CASSQAGTANYGYTF
TRBJ2-5	TRBD2	TRBV2	NA	TGTGCCAGTAGTGGAGCGGGGGAGGCGGAGACCCAGTACTTC	CASSGAGEAETQYF
TRBJ2-7	NA	TRBV7-8	NA	TGTGCCAGCAGCTTAGCTGACGGGCACTACGAGCAGTACTTC	CASSLADGHYEQYF
TRBJ2-7	TRBD2	TRBV4-1	few	TGCGCCAGCAGCCAAGATCGGAGCGGGGATTCCTACGAGCAGTACTTC	CASSQDRSGDSYEQYF
TRBJ2-1	TRBD1	TRBV6-1	NA	TGTGCCAGCACCCCAGGGGGTACTCACTACAATGAGCAGTTCTTC	CASTPGGTHYNEQFF
TRBJ1-1	TRBD1	TRBV4-3	NA	TGCGCCAGCAGCCAAGAGGCAGGGGGGCTCCAGTGGGCTTTCTTT	CASSQEAGGLQWAFF
TRBJ2-7	TRBD1	TRBV30	NA	TGTGCCGGCTACAGGGGGCGCGAGCAGTACTTC	CAGYRGREQYF
TRBJ1-4	NA	TRBV14	NA	TGTGCCAGCAGCCAAGTTTCCGGGCGTGGTGAAAAACTGTTTTTT	CASSQVSGRGEKLFF
TRBJ2-7	NA	TRBV10-3	NA	TGTGCCATCAGGGGAAACTACGAGCAGTACTTC	CAIRGNYEQYF
TRBJ2-7	NA	TRBV5-4	NA	TGTGCCAGCAGCTTTCTCGTAGGGCAGGGCAGTTTTATCTACGAGCAGTACTTC	CASSFLVGQGSFIYEQYF
TRBJ2-1	TRBD1	TRBV20-1	NA	TGCAGTGCTACGTCTTTGGGGACAGGGGTTGGTTACAATGAGCAGTTCTTC	CSATSLGTGVGYNEQFF
TRBJ2-1	TRBD2	TRBV9	NA	TGTGCCAGCAGCGCCCCCCTTAGCGGGGCGGCTGGGGATGAGCAGTTCTTC	CASSAPLSGAAGDEQFF
TRBJ2-7	NA	TRBV6-2/TRBV6-3	NA	TGTGCCAGCAGTTACCCAACGACCCTGTACGAGCAGTACTTC	CASSYPTTLYEQYF
TRBJ2-7	NA	TRBV6-2/TRBV6-3	NA	TGTGCCACGAACCTCGCCAGCTCCTACGAGCAGTACTTC	CATNLASSYEQYF
TRBJ2-2	NA	TRBV7-9	NA	TGTGCCGGGGAGGATGGGCTGGTCGGGGAGCTGTTTTTT	CAGEDGLVGELFF
TRBJ1-1	NA	TRBV6-1	NA	TGTGCCAGCAGTGACGGAGCTTTCTTT	CASSDGAFF
TRBJ2-5	NA	TRBV5-6	NA	TGTGCCAGCAGCTTGGGGGGGAGCGGCGGAGAGACCCAGTACTTC	CASSLGGSGGETQYF
TRBJ2-1	TRBD1	TRBV4-2	once	TGTGCCAGCAGCTACATTGGGACCATACAGGGGGCAAATGAGCAGTTCTTC	CASSYIGTIQGANEQFF
TRBJ2-1	NA	TRBV5-1	NA	TGCGCCAGCAGCTTCCCGGGTCCAGAGCAGTTCTTC	CASSFPGPEQFF
TRBJ1-1	NA	TRBV5-6	NA	TGTGCCAGCAGCTTGGCGGCAGTTAATAGATTTGAAGCTTTCTTT	CASSLAAVNRFEAFF
TRBJ2-1	TRBD2	TRBV5-4	NA	TGTGCCAGCAGCTTGGCTAGCGGGGGGTCTTATATAAATTACAATGAGCAGTTCTTC	CASSLASGGSYINYNEQFF
TRBJ1-1	TRBD1	TRBV7-2	NA	TGTGCCATCCCTTCCCCTACAGGGGACACTGAAGCTTTCTTT	CAIPSPTGDTEAFF
TRBJ1-2	TRBD1	TRBV30	NA	TGTGCCTGGAGCACAGGGGGCCCTAACTATGGCTACACCTTC	CAWSTGGPNYGYTF
TRBJ1-2	NA	TRBV5-1	NA	TGCGCCAGCAGCTCTTTTACCGGGACCGAAGCTAACTATGGCTACACCTTC	CASSSFTGTEANYGYTF
TRBJ2-7	NA	TRBV5-6	NA	TGTGCCAGCAGCCCCGGTCCCCACGGGGAGCAGTACTTC	CASSPGPHGEQYF
TRBJ2-1	TRBD2	TRBV5-6	NA	TGTGCCAGCAGCCCCGGACTAGCGGGTCTGGGAGGGCAGTTCTTC	CASSPGLAGLGGQFF
TRBJ2-3	NA	TRBV27	NA	TGTGCCAGCAGTTTACTGGGCAGTGTAGATACGCAGTATTTT	CASSLLGSVDTQYF
TRBJ2-7	TRBD2	TRBV4-1	few	TGCGCCAGCAGCCAAGTAACTAGCGGGAAGTACGAGCAGTACTTC	CASSQVTSGKYEQYF
TRBJ1-2	TRBD1	TRBV29-1	NA	TGCAGCGCTTCCGGCAACCGGGACAGTAACTATGGCTACACCTTC	CSASGNRDSNYGYTF
TRBJ1-1	NA	TRBV14	NA	TGTGCCAGCAGCCAAGATGAGGGGGACACTGAAGCTTTCTTT	CASSQDEGDTEAFF
TRBJ2-3	NA	TRBV13	NA	TGTGCCAGCAGCTTACGGGCTGCGTATAGGACAGTCCTCCCAGATACGCAGTATTTT	CASSLRAAYRTVLPDTQYF
TRBJ2-1	TRBD1	TRBV30	NA	TGTGCCTGGAGTCCGGGACAGGAGTCGAATGAGCAGTTCTTC	CAWSPGQESNEQFF
TRBJ2-7	TRBD1	TRBV20-1	NA	TGCAGTGCTAGAGGGACAGGGACCCCCGAGCAGTACTTC	CSARGTGTPEQYF
TRBJ1-2	NA	TRBV19	NA	TGTGCCAGTAGTATAGGCGACGACGGCTACACCTTC	CASSIGDDGYTF
TRBJ1-2	NA	TRBV4-1	NA	TGCGCCAGCAGCCAAAACACAGGGACCCATGGCTACACCTTC	CASSQNTGTHGYTF
TRBJ2-7	NA	TRBV7-9	few	TGTGCCAGCAGCCCCCCCGAGGGATTCGAGCAGTACTTC	CASSPPEGFEQYF
TRBJ2-5	NA	TRBV9	NA	TGTGCCAGCAGCGTAGAGCAAGGGGTCCAAGAGACCCAGTACTTC	CASSVEQGVQETQYF
TRBJ2-5	NA	TRBV3-1	NA	TGTGCCAGCAGCCAAGAGAAGTTTCATGCCCAGTACTTC	CASSQEKFHAQYF
TRBJ2-1	TRBD2	TRBV9	NA	TGTGCCAGCAGCGGGGACTATGTGAATGAGCAGTTCTTC	CASSGDYVNEQFF
TRBJ2-6	TRBD2	TRBV9	NA	TGTGCCAGCAGCGTAGACGCTAGCGGGGAAAACTCTGGGGCCAACGTCCTGACTTTC	CASSVDASGENSGANVLTF
TRBJ1-6	NA	TRBV6-5	NA	TGTGCCAGCAGTTACTCGAAGACAAGTAATTCACCCCTCCACTTT	CASSYSKTSNSPLHF
TRBJ2-5	TRBD2	TRBV9	NA	TGTGCCAGCAGCGTAGGCCTAGCGGGGGCGGGTGGGACCCAGTACTTC	CASSVGLAGAGGTQYF
TRBJ1-5	NA	TRBV27	NA	TGTGCCAGCAGTCCCTTGGGGGCCCAGATGGATCAGCCCCAGCATTTT	CASSPLGAQMDQPQHF
TRBJ2-7	TRBD1	TRBV11-2	NA	TGTGCCAGCAGCTGGGACAGTACCTACGAGCAGTACTTC	CASSWDSTYEQYF
TRBJ1-4	NA	TRBV20-1	NA	TGCAGTGCTAGATCGCAGGGGACTAATGAAAAACTGTTTTTT	CSARSQGTNEKLFF
TRBJ2-3	TRBD1	TRBV30	NA	TGTGCCTGGAGTGTACGGGGTGACAGGGTTTGGGATACGCAGTATTTT	CAWSVRGDRVWDTQYF
TRBJ2-7	NA	TRBV7-8	once	TGTGCCAGCAGCTTAATAGCAGGAAGGGCCGACTACGAGCAGTACTTC	CASSLIAGRADYEQYF